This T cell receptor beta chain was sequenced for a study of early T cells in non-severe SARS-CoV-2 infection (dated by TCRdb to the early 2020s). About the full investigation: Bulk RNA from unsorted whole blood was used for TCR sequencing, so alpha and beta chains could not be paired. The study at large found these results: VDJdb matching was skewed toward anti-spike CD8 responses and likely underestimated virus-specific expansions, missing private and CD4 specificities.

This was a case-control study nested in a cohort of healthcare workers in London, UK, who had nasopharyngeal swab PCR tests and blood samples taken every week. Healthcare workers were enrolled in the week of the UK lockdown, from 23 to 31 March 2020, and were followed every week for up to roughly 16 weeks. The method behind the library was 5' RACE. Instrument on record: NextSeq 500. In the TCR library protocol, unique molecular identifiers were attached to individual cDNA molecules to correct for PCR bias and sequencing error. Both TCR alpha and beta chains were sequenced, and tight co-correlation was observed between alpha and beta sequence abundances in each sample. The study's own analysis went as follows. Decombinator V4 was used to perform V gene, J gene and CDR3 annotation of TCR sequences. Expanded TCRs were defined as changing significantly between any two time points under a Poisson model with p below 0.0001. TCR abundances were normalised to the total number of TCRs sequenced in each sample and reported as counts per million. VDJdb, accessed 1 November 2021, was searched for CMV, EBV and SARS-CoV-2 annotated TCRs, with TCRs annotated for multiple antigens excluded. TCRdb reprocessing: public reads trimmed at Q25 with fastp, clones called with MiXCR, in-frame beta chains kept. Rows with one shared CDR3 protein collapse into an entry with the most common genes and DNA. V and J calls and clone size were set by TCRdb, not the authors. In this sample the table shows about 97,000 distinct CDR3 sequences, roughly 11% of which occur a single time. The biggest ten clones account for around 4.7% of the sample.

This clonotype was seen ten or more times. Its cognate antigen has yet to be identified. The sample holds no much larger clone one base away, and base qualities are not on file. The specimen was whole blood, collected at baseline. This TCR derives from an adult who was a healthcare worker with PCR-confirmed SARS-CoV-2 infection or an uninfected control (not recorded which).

The CDR3 region: CSALAAGPNYEQYF. Read as DNA, the sequence is TGCAGCGCCTTGGCCGCGGGGCCTAACTACGAGCAGTACTTC. The chain is assembled from TRBV29-1 and TRBJ2-7; TRBD2 is perhaps the D gene, given 6 matching bases. From the cysteine through the phenylalanine, the CDR3 covers 14 amino acids. Of the read, only the CDR3 DNA is kept; its 42 bases are in frame from base 1. Trimming removed 7 bases from V and 3 bases from J, leaving 19 bases between the germline ends. According to the germline V gene, CDR1 reads SQVTM and CDR2 reads ANQGSEA.